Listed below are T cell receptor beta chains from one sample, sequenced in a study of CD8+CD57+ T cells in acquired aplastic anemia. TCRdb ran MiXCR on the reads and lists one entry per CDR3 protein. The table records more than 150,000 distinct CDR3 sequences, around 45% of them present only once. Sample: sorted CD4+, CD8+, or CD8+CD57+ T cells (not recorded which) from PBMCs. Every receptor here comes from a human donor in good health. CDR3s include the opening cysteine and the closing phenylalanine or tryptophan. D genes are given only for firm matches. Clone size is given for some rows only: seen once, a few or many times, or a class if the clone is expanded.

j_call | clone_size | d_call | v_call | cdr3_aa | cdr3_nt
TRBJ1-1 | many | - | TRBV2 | CASVINGGATEAFF | TGTGCCAGCGTGATCAATGGGGGGGCTACTGAAGCTTTCTTT
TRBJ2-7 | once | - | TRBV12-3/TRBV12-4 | CASSWGQGVYEQYF | TGTGCCAGCAGTTGGGGACAAGGAGTATACGAGCAGTACTTC
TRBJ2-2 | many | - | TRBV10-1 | CASSEGSSAVGELFF | TGCGCCAGCAGTGAAGGGTCTAGCGCGGTCGGGGAGCTGTTTTTT
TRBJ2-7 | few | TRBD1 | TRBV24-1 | CATQTGGSYEQYF | TGTGCCACCCAAACAGGGGGCTCCTACGAGCAGTACTTC
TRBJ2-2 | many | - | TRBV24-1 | CATSDRLRELFF | TGTGCCACCAGTGACAGGTTGAGGGAGCTGTTTTTT
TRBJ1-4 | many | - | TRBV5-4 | CASSLNRALDEKLFF | TGTGCCAGCAGCTTAAACAGGGCCCTGGATGAAAAACTGTTTTTT
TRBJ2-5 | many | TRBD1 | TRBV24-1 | CATSDPGQGIQTQYF | TGTGCCACCAGTGATCCAGGACAGGGGATCCAGACCCAGTACTTC
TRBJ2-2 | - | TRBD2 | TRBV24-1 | CATSEPRTSGRAGELFF | TGTGCCACCAGTGAGCCGCGGACTAGCGGGAGAGCTGGGGAGCTGTTTTTT
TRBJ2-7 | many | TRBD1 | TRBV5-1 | CASSARQGGYEQYF | TGTGCCAGCAGCGCCAGACAGGGTGGCTACGAGCAGTACTTC
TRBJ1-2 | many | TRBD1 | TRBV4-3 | CASSRTGGFSYGYTF | TGCGCCAGCAGCAGGACAGGGGGCTTTAGCTATGGCTACACCTTC
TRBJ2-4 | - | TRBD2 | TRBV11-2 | CASSVLGTSGIKNIQYF | TGTGCCAGCAGCGTACTGGGGACTAGCGGGATTAAAAACATTCAGTACTTC
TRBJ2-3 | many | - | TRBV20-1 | CSAGVAGQVTQYF | TGCAGTGCTGGAGTGGCGGGGCAGGTTACGCAGTATTTT
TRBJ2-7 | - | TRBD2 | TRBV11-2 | CASSRDYPRYEQYF | TGTGCCAGCAGCCGGGACTATCCTCGCTACGAGCAGTACTTC
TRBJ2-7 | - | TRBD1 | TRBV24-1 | CATSDPRRTGGFEQYF | TGTGCCACCAGTGATCCCCGCCGGACAGGGGGCTTCGAGCAGTACTTC
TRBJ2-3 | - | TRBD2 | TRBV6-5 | CASSCRAGVGDTQYF | TGTGCCAGCAGTTGCAGAGCGGGAGTAGGGGATACGCAGTATTTT
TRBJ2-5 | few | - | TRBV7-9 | CASSLKEETQYF | TGTGCCAGCAGCTTAAAGGAAGAGACCCAGTACTTC
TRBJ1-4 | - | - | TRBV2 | CASSADSGGALVRKLFF | TGTGCCAGCAGCGCCGACAGTGGCGGGGCTCTCGTACGAAAACTGTTTTTT
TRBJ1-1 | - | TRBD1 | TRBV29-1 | CSVEWGVRGTNTEAFF | TGCAGCGTTGAATGGGGCGTCAGGGGGACGAACACTGAAGCTTTCTTT
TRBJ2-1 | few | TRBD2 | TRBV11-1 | CASSRRIPGLAGGFNEQFF | TGTGCCAGCAGTAGAAGAATTCCGGGACTAGCGGGAGGTTTCAATGAGCAGTTCTTC
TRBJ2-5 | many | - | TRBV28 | CASSPAATQYF | TGTGCCAGCAGCCCCGCCGCGACCCAGTACTTC
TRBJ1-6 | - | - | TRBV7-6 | CASSLAGSPLHF | TGTGCCAGCAGCTTAGCGGGTTCACCCCTCCACTTT
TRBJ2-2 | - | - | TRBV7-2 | CASRPTRGGELFF | TGTGCCAGCAGGCCAACGAGGGGCGGGGAGCTGTTTTTT
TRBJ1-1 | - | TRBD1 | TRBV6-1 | CASSELTGVTEAFF | TGTGCCAGCAGTGAATTAACAGGGGTCACTGAAGCTTTCTTT
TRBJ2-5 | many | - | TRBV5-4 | CASNKNMGTQYF | TGTGCCAGCAACAAGAATATGGGGACCCAGTACTTC
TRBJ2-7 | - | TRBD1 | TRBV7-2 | CASSRPGTGVYEQYF | TGTGCCAGCAGCCGCCCCGGGACAGGGGTGTACGAGCAGTACTTC
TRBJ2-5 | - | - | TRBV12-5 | CASGLGQDIRDRGEETQYF | TGTGCTAGTGGTTTGGGACAGGACATTCGAGATCGGGGGGAAGAGACCCAGTACTTC
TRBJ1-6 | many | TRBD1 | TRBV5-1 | CASSYSGQGSNSPLHF | TGCGCCAGCAGCTACAGCGGACAGGGTTCTAATTCACCCCTCCACTTT
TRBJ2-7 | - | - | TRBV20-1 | CSAAGPTCEQYF | TGCAGTGCAGCCGGGCCTACCTGCGAGCAGTACTTC
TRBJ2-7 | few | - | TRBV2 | CASSGDRTLEQYF | TGTGCCAGCAGTGGGGATAGGACCCTCGAGCAGTACTTC
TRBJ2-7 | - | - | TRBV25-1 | CANSELSFRYF | TGTGCCAACAGTGAATTGTCCTTTCGGTACTTC
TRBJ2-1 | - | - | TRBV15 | CATSTRQARYNEQFF | TGTGCCACCAGCACTAGACAGGCACGATACAATGAGCAGTTCTTC
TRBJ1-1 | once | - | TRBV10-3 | CAISERQNTEAFF | TGTGCCATCAGTGAGCGACAGAACACTGAAGCTTTCTTT
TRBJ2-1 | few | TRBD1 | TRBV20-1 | CSATGTGGLNEQFF | TGCAGTGCCACCGGGACAGGGGGTCTCAATGAGCAGTTCTTC
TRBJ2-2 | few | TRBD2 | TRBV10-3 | CAISESSSAGGRWGELFF | TGTGCCATCAGTGAGTCGTCGTCGGCGGGGGGTCGATGGGGGGAGCTGTTTTTT
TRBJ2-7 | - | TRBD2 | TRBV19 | CAISRTSGGEQYF | TGTGCCATTAGTCGGACTAGCGGTGGTGAGCAGTACTTC
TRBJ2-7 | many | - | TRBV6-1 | CASSRTVSYGQYF | TGTGCCAGCAGCCGGACTGTCTCCTACGGGCAGTACTTC